The present T cell receptor beta chain was sequenced within a study of T-cell reconstitution after alpha-beta-depleted transplantation in children. V trimming: 3 bases; J trimming: 7 bases; junction bases outside the gene matches: 4. Germline CDR1 ENHRY, CDR2 SYGVKD. There are 15 residues in the CDR3. Molecular barcoding with unique molecular identifiers was used for the TCRbeta library. TCRdb independently ran MiXCR on the PCR reads; one entry per CDR3 protein. This table has 250,000 to 300,000 distinct CDR3 sequences, more than 9% appearing once. The sample consisted of PBMCs from the stem cell graft donor, taken from the stem cell graft. The chain employs TRBV10-3 and TRBJ2-3, with 13 bases lining up with TRBD2. The source of this sequence is a human donor who donated a stem cell graft to a child with SCID. The chain's CDR3 is CAISELAGGPYTQYF. In nucleotides, the CDR3 is TGTGCCATCAGTGAACTAGCGGGGGGGCCCTATACGCAGTATTTT.